This TCR beta chain appears in the sequencing data of a study of blood T cells in healthy people across ages (dated by TCRdb to between 2014 and 2017). For the study in its entirety: In model experiments, template switching captured roughly one uniquely barcoded TCR beta cDNA molecule for every two T cells. Two additional independent replicas of 1 million unique cDNA reads from the same blood draw were analyzed for two donors (one aged 18 to 29 and one aged 80 or older). The study measured age-related changes in TCR beta repertoire diversity using deep sequencing normalized with unique cDNA molecular identifiers. Four age groups were formed from the donors: young (average approximately 15 years), middle-aged (around 39), aged (roughly 59) and long-lived (roughly 88).

The 40 or so donors, aged about 6 to 95 years, were systemically healthy Caucasian individuals from Russia. Each donor gave ten milliliters of peripheral blood, drawn into EDTA-treated Vacutainer tubes. Ficoll-Paque density-gradient centrifugation was used to isolate PBMCs, with at least 7 million obtained per sample. Trizol reagent was used to extract total RNA from PBMCs, with at least 5.5 micrograms per sample. Naive CD45RAhigh/CD27high T cell percentages were measured by flow cytometry on a PBMC aliquot from every donor. About this clonotype: The antigen this receptor binds is unknown. Base qualities are missing; no much larger clone stands one base away.

What the research found in general, with its limitations: Because profiling used bulk unsorted PBMCs, naive and antigen-experienced compartments could not be compared conclusively. The percentage of naive T cells measured by flow cytometry correlated strongly with observed TCR beta diversity. Compared with the aged group, the long-lived group had more naive CD4+ T cells, fewer expanded clones and increased TCR diversity, suggesting age selection. Observed TCR beta diversity per million T cells fell roughly linearly with age, and a significant reduction was already apparent by age about 43. Estimates of total diversity based on one million sequenced T cells were regarded as lower bounds and as underestimates. Because the CMV infection status of the donors was unknown, age-related changes in expanded clonotypes may potentially have been confounded.

The CDR3, from cysteine to phenylalanine, totals 14 residues. Only the CDR3 DNA stays, 42 bases, in frame from base 1. V gives up 3 bases and J gives up 1 base, and the segment between their germline ends measures 9 bases. From the germline V gene, CDR1 is LGHNA and CDR2 is YNFKEQ. Library preparation employed 5' RACE. Sequenced on an Illumina HiSeq 2500. The second PCR ran for about 6 to 12 cycles and used a J-beta primer mix along with a sample-barcoded 5' primer. A template-switch 5' adaptor carrying 12 random nucleotides introduced a unique molecular identifier onto each TCR beta cDNA molecule. Each sample yielded at least 3 million CDR3-containing paired-end reads. First-strand cDNA was synthesized from all RNA with the Mint cDNA synthesis kit, primed by a TRBC-specific oligonucleotide. After uracil-DNA glycosylase treatment, a first 18-cycle PCR used universal primers M1SS and BC2_uni_R on all cDNA. On the study's bioinformatics: Each sample was normalized by randomly selecting 1 million high-quality reads, each carrying a distinct molecular identifier. Instead of being binned into consensus sequences, reads with shared molecular identifiers were discarded. MiTCR, run with a Q25 quality threshold and the strictest error-elimination algorithm, handled CDR3 identification, clonotype clustering and error correction. A nonparametric unseen species model with Euler transformation was used to estimate lower-bound total TCR beta diversity. The public reads were quality trimmed at Q25 with fastp and then assembled into clones with MiXCR by TCRdb, keeping productive beta chains. One record per CDR3 amino acid sequence lists the most common genes and DNA. These V and J calls rely on TCRdb rather than the paper's analysis. Present in this sample are around 1,000,000 distinct CDR3 sequences, around 27% of which were seen just once. Of the sample, about 0.72% falls within the top ten clones.

The sample was also reused in another study, on T cells of mothers and their children. The second paper states: Nine systemically healthy Caucasian individuals, comprising three mothers and their six children, were included as donors. cDNA synthesis consumed the entire amount of extracted RNA, loaded at approximately 1.4 ug RNA in each 15 ul reaction. In the second PCR, sample barcodes and 2-4 random nucleotides were introduced via the M1S primer. Over 8 million TCR beta CDR3 reads were obtained for each mother, and 2.7 million or so reads were obtained for each child. In both related and unrelated pairs, thymic selection shapes the output of TCR recombination in a similar way, with inherited differences having only a minor effect. Normalized repertoire overlap was always slightly but never significantly higher in related than unrelated mother-child pairs. Persistent microchimeric T cell clones were not detected, at a sensitivity of around 95 clones per million clonotypes. To look for features that set related mother-child pairs apart from unrelated individuals, the researchers ran deep NGS to compare the TCR beta repertoires of mothers and children. On average, the children were roughly 11 +/- 4 years old, while the mothers were around 42 +/- 4 years old. Libraries were sequenced on Illumina HiSeq 2000 with 100+100 nt paired-end reads after adapter ligation with NEBNext reagents. To prevent cross-contamination, the mother and child libraries were prepared one month apart and sequenced in separate runs. Between about 500,000 and 2,300,000 distinct TCR beta clonotypes were identified per donor. Naive TCR beta clonotypes were estimated from low-frequency clonotypes matched to each donor's FACS-determined naive share, without sorting.

Sequencing was performed on blood. This clonotype was obtained from a girl aged 2-10 years in good health. The chain joins TRBV4-2 to TRBJ1-1; no D gene call is confident. The DNA sequence is TGTGCCAGCAGCCACGAGCAAGCGAACACTGAAGCTTTCTTT. The translation is CASSHEQANTEAFF.